This TCR beta chain stems from a study of T cell changes during pregnancy in multiple sclerosis. Libraries were prepared by immunoSEQ multiplex PCR; TCRdb keeps only in-frame clonotypes and omits some of them. The sample has approximately 15,000 clones, roughly 84% seen once. This CDR3 is 15 amino acids long. Trimming took off 1 base at V and 0 bases at J, with 8 bases between the two ends. Germline V gene data show CDR1 as MNHEY and CDR2 as SMNVEV (reference sequence). The chain carries TRBV27 and TRBJ2-3; D not certain. This material consisted of CD8+ T cells from peripheral blood mononuclear cells, taken in the third trimester of pregnancy. The receptor's source is a female donor in good health, enrolled as a control in a pregnancy study. The CDR3 here is CASSLFRSSTDTQYF. The DNA of the CDR3 is TGTGCCAGCAGTTTATTCAGGTCTAGCACAGATACGCAGTATTTT.